These 5 T cell receptor beta chains were all obtained from the same sample, sequenced in a study of radiotherapy plus CTLA-4 blockade in lung cancer. This table comes from immunoSEQ multiplex PCR, and its TCRdb copy is limited to in-frame clones, with some not included. This table holds some 51,000 clones, roughly three quarters found once. Here the sequenced sample was peripheral blood, taken from a patient treated with radiotherapy plus ipilimumab. These receptors originate from a human donor with non-small cell lung cancer who had a complete response to radiotherapy plus ipilimumab.

The CDR3 nucleotides read TGTGCCAGCAGCCGCACTAGCGCAGGGACAGATACGCAGTATTTT. Translating gives CASSRTSAGTDTQYF. The chain has TRBV7-9 and TRBJ2-3, with 7 bases fitting TRBD2. The CDR3 sequence is 15 residues long. Germline V gene lookup returns CDR1 SEHNR and CDR2 FQNEAQ (reference sequence). Trimming removed 5 bases from V and 3 bases from J; junction bases left unmatched: 8.

V is TRBV7-2 and J is TRBJ1-5, with 10 bases fitting TRBD1. The CDR3 extends over 15 amino acids. The germline V gene encodes CDR1 SGHTA and CDR2 FQGNSA. V lost 4 bases to trimming and J lost 6 bases; unmatched junction nucleotides: 6. DNA for the CDR3: TGTGCCAGCAGCTCCCGACAGGGGGCCGGTCAGCCCCAGCATTTT. Translating it yields CASSSRQGAGQPQHF.

This rearrangement joins TRBV6-5 to TRBJ2-2; the D gene is possibly TRBD2 (6 bases). The V gene's germline CDR1 is MNHEY and CDR2 SVGAGI. The CDR3 sequence is 15 residues long. V was trimmed by 6 bases and J by 6 bases, leaving 17 bases between them. CDR3: CASRSGDPGAGELFF. CDR3 nucleotides: TGTGCCAGCAGATCGGGGGACCCCGGGGCCGGGGAGCTGTTTTTT.

The chain employs TRBV12-5 and TRBJ1-2; no reliable D call. Germline V CDR1 and CDR2: LGHNT, FRNRAP. The CDR3 covers 13 residues. Trimming stripped 0 bases from V and 6 bases from J, with 8 bases between. The CDR3 bases are TGTGCTAGTGGTTTGGTAGGAGGTAATGGCTACACCTTC. This translates into CASGLVGGNGYTF. Using reference TRBV12-5 and TRBJ1-2 for the parts outside the CDR3, the full variable domain is DARVTQTPRHKVTEMGQEVTMRCQPILGHNTVFWYRQTMMQGLELLAYFRNRAPLDDSGMPKDRFSAEMPDATLATLKIQPSEPRDSAVYFCASGLVGGNGYTFGSGTRLTVV.

To note about this clone: The sample carries other DNA sequences with the same CDR3. This chain connects TRBV19 to TRBJ1-5, with D possibly TRBD1 on 6 matching bases. The V end lost 0 bases, the J end lost 1 base, and 7 bases lay between the germline ends. CDR3 length: 15 residues. Per germline, CDR1 LNHDA and CDR2 SQIVND (reference sequence). The CDR3 nucleotides are TGTGCCAGTAGTATAGACCAGGGGAGCAATCAGCCCCAGCATTTT. It yields the protein CASSIDQGSNQPQHF.